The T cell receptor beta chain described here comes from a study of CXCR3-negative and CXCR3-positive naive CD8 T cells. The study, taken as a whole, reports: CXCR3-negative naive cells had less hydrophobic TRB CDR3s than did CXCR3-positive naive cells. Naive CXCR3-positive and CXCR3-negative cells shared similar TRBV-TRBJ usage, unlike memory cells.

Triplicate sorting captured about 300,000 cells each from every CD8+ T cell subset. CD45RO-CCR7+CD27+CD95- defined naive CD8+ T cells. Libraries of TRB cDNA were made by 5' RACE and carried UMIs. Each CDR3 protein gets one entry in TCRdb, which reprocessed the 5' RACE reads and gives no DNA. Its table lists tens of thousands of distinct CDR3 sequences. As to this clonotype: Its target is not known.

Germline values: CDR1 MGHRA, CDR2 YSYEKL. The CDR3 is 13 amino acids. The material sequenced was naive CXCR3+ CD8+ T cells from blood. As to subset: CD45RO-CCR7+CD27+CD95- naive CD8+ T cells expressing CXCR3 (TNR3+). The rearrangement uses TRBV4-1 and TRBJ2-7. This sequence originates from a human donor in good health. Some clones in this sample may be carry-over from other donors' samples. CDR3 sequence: CASSQGTSYEQYF.